The next 13 T cell receptor beta chains were all read from a single sample in a study of cytomegalovirus exposure and HLA in healthy donors. PCR amplification relied on 60 Vbeta primers (plus 13 Jbeta primers). Profiled with immunoSEQ multiplex PCR; TCRdb holds only in-frame clones, not every one. The sample records approximately 160,000 clones, 77% being singletons. The sequenced sample consisted of PBMCs. Source of these receptors: a woman in her 30s in good health and CMV-seropositive.

V gene TRBV27 combines with J gene TRBJ2-3; D is possibly TRBD2 (5 bases). CDR1 is MNHEY and CDR2 is SMNVEV in the germline V gene (reference sequence). The CDR3 consists of 14 residues. V gave up 6 bases and J gave up 0 bases, with 10 bases separating them. CDR3 nucleotides: TGTGCCAGCAGCCTCGGACTCAGCACAGATACGCAGTATTTT. It translates to CASSLGLSTDTQYF.

This clone was observed a handful of times. This sequence joins TRBV30 and TRBJ1-2; no definite D call. CDR3 length: 12 residues. Germline CDR1 GTSNPN, CDR2 SVGIG (reference sequence). Trimming pared 0 bases from V and 8 bases from J, leaving 10 bases between. CDR3 in DNA: TGTGCCTGGAGTGTAAATAGATCGGGCTACACCTTC. Translated: CAWSVNRSGYTF.

This chain joins TRBV25-1 and TRBJ2-1; 7 bases agree with TRBD1. This CDR3 spans 14 amino acids. Per germline, CDR1 MGHDK and CDR2 SYGVNS. The V and J ends lost 7 bases and 6 bases, in that order; junction bases with no gene match: 9. The CDR3 region is CASNYRGAGNEQFF. The CDR3 DNA follows: TGTGCCAGCAATTACAGGGGTGCCGGCAATGAGCAGTTCTTC.

The CDR3 sequence: CAWMRTRTVGELFF. In nucleotides, the CDR3 is TGTGCCTGGATGAGAACTAGGACCGTCGGGGAGCTGTTTTTT. The chain carries TRBV30 and TRBJ2-2; the D gene is possibly TRBD2 (5 bases). V lost 4 bases and J 7 bases, leaving 16 bases between the germline ends. In germline, CDR1 is GTSNPN, CDR2 SVGIG (reference sequence). The CDR3 is 14 residues long.

The V call is TRBV19, the J call TRBJ2-5; 7 bases agree with TRBD1. Unmatched junction bases numbered 8, after V lost 5 bases and J lost 5 bases. The germline V gene encodes CDR1 LNHDA and CDR2 SQIVND (reference sequence). The CDR3 covers 14 residues. CDR3 sequence (DNA): TGTGCCAGTAGTTCCCGACAGGGCGGCGAGACCCAGTACTTC. This gives the protein CASSSRQGGETQYF.

The CDR3 is CASSGVAGGSRDTQYF. The CDR3 DNA sequence: TGTGCCAGCAGCGGGGTAGCTGGGGGGAGCCGAGATACGCAGTATTTT. This sequence joins TRBV9 and TRBJ2-3, with a weak D call TRBD2 (6 bases). CDR3 length equals 16 residues. Germline CDR1 and CDR2: SGDLS and YYNGEE. V was trimmed by 3 bases and J by 5 bases, leaving 19 bases between them. Together with reference TRBV9 and TRBJ2-3, the CDR3 gives the full variable domain: DSGVTQTPKHLITATGQRVTLRCSPRSGDLSVYWYQQSLDQGLQFLIQYYNGEERAKGNILERFSAQQFPDLHSELNLSSLELGDSALYFCASSGVAGGSRDTQYFGPGTRLTVL.

This clone was seen more than once but under ten times. This chain uses TRBV4-1 with TRBJ2-6, with 12 bases lining up with TRBD2. The CDR3 runs to 17 residues. J was trimmed by 0 bases and V by 5 bases; bases with no gene match: 2. CDR1 MGHRA and CDR2 YSYEKL come from the germline V gene. Here the CDR3 DNA reads TGCGCCAGCAGCTCGACTAGCGGGAGCTCTGGGGCCAACGTCCTGACTTTC. It encodes CASSSTSGSSGANVLTF.

There are a few counts of this clone. V and J are TRBV2 and TRBJ2-7; TRBD1 matches at 8 bases. This CDR3 has 14 residues. With V trimmed by 7 bases and J by 13 bases, 18 bases remained unmatched. Germline values: CDR1 SNHLY, CDR2 FYNNEI. CDR3 nucleotide sequence: TGTGCCAGCACCAGGACAGGGACGACCCCTCAATCATACTTC. Translated, it gives CASTRTGTTPQSYF.

The J gene is TRBJ2-1, the V gene TRBV2; D is perhaps TRBD2 (5 bases). The CDR3 sequence is 14 residues long. Trimming took 9 bases from V and 3 from J, leaving 15 bases between them. Germline CDR1 and CDR2: SNHLY and FYNNEI. DNA for the CDR3: TGTGCCAGAAGCGGAGTGGTGGGCTACAATGAGCAGTTCTTC. This gives the protein CARSGVVGYNEQFF.

V usage is TRBV6-1 and J usage is TRBJ1-1; a weak D match, TRBD1 (5 bases). The CDR3 loop spans 14 amino acids. The V gene lost 3 bases and the J gene lost 1 base, with 9 bases spanning the gap. Germline lookup yields CDR1 MNHNS and CDR2 SASEGT. CDR3 residues: CASSDQGGNTEAFF. The CDR3 DNA sequence: TGTGCCAGCAGTGATCAGGGCGGGAACACTGAAGCTTTCTTT.

In its sample, this clone was seen a few times. The chain has TRBV5-1 and TRBJ2-5; 9 bases are shared with TRBD1. The V gene's germline CDR1 is SGHRS and CDR2 YFSETQ. The CDR3 is 15 residues long. The V and J ends lost 4 bases and 5 bases, in that order; junction bases with no gene match: 9. The CDR3 is CASSPWTGVGETQYF. The DNA for the CDR3 is TGCGCCAGCAGCCCGTGGACAGGGGTTGGCGAGACCCAGTACTTC.

This clone has only one observation. The rearrangement joins TRBV10-1 to TRBJ2-3; tentative D call: TRBD2 (5 bases). V was cut by 4 bases and J by 3 bases, with 11 bases left in between. Germline CDR1 WNHNN, CDR2 SYGVQD (reference sequence). The CDR3 length is 14 residues. CDR3 DNA: TGCGCCAGCAGTGGTGGGAGACAAACAGATACGCAGTATTTT. It yields the protein CASSGGRQTDTQYF.

The V call is TRBV18, the J call TRBJ2-7, with 7 bases fitting TRBD1. CDR1 and CDR2 from the germline V gene are KGHSH and LQKENI. Trimming cost V 6 bases and J 2 bases; bases outside gene matches: 4. The CDR3 totals 13 residues. CDR3 sequence: CASSPGQTYEQYF. The DNA of the CDR3 is TGTGCCAGCTCCCCGGGACAGACCTACGAGCAGTACTTC. The full variable domain, in which reference TRBV18 and TRBJ2-7 provide the parts outside the CDR3, is NAGVMQNPRHLVRRRGQEARLRCSPMKGHSHVYWYRQLPEEGLKFMVYLQKENIIDESGMPKERFSAEFPKEGPSILRIQQVVRGDSAAYFCASSPGQTYEQYFGPGTRLTVT.